The TCR beta chain under discussion was sequenced for a study of blood T cell repertoires in COVID-19. Study summary: Sites across the United States, Italy and Spain contributed samples from acute and convalescent COVID-19.

Some clones are missing from TCRdb's copy, which holds only in-frame ones; the method was immunoSEQ multiplex PCR. The sample carries some 400,000 clones, roughly 90% recorded once. This CDR3 has 17 residues. The germline CDR1 and CDR2 sequences are LNHDA and SQIVND (reference sequence). V lost 1 base, J lost 1 base, and 17 bases lay in between. Sequencing was done on a sample of peripheral blood. The chain uses TRBV19 and TRBJ2-7; D may be TRBD2 (6 bases). This receptor was identified in a man younger than 35 with active or convalescent COVID-19. The CDR3 spells CASSIGTSGSPSYEQYF. In DNA form, the CDR3 reads TGTGCCAGTAGTATAGGTACGAGCGGGTCTCCTTCCTACGAGCAGTACTTC.